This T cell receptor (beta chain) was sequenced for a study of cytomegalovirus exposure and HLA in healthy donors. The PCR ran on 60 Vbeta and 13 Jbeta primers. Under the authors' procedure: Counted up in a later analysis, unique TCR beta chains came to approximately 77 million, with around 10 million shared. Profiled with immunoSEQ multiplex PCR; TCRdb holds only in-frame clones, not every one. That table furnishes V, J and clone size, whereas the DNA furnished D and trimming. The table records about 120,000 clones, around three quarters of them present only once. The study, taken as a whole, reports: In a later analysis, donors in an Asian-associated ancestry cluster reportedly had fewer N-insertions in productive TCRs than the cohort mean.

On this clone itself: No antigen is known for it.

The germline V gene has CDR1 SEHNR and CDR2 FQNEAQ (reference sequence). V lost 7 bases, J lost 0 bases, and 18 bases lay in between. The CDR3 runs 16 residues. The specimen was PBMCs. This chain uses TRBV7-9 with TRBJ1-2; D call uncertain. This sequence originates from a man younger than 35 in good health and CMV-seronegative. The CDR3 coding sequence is TGTGCCAGCACCTTGGCTATTCGGGAATCTAACTATGGCTACACCTTC. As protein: CASTLAIRESNYGYTF. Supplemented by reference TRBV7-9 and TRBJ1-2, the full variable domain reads DTGVSQNPRHKITKRGQNVTFRCDPISEHNRLYWYRQTLGQGPEFLTYFQNEAQLEKSRLLSDRFSAERPKGSFSTLEIQRTEQGDSAMYLCASTLAIRESNYGYTFGSGTRLTVV.